This T cell receptor beta chain was identified during a study of CD8+ T cells in alopecia areata. Findings and caveats of the study: Sharing of TCRs across patients appeared less clear than in mice, possibly for HLA-related reasons.

It was from alopecia areata patients that lesional scalp punch biopsies and peripheral blood were collected. In the case of this clone: Its antigen is as yet unknown.

The CDR3 totals 12 residues. V lost 3 bases to trimming and J lost 4 bases, with 9 bases between them. Per germline, CDR1 SQVTM and CDR2 ANQGSEA. Extracted from the samples, RNA was reverse transcribed into cDNA to serve as the sequencing template. Generated by immunoSEQ multiplex PCR, the TCRdb table keeps only in-frame clones and is missing some. The table shows roughly 200,000 clones, with 63% occurring only once. The specimen was CD4+ T cells sorted from blood, collected at week 0. The V gene is TRBV29-1, the J gene TRBJ1-1; unclear D gene. The TCR originated in a human donor with alopecia areata. CDR3 residues: CSVEDRLTEAFF. CDR3 in DNA: TGCAGCGTTGAGGACCGCCTCACTGAAGCTTTCTTT.